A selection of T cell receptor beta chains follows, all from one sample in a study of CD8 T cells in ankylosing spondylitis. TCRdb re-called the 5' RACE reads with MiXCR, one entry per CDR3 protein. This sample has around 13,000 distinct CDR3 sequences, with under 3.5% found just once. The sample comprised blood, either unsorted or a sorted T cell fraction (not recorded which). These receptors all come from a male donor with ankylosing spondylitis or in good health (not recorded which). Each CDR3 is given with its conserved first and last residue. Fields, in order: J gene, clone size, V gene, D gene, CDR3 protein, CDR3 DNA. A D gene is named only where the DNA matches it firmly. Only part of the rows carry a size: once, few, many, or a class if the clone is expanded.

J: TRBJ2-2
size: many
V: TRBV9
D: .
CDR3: CASSVGNGELFF
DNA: TGTGCCAGCAGCGTAGGTAACGGGGAGCTGTTTTTT

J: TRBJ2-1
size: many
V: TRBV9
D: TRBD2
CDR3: CASSYPGLAALFF
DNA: TGTGCCAGCAGTTATCCGGGACTAGCGGCCCTGTTCTTC

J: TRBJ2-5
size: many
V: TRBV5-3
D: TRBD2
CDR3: CASSVDGGAPETQYF
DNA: TGTGCCAGCAGCGTAGACGGGGGGGCACCAGAGACCCAGTACTTC

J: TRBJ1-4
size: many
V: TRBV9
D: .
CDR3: CASSVSATNEKLFF
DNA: TGTGCCAGCAGCGTTAGCGCGACTAATGAAAAACTGTTTTTT

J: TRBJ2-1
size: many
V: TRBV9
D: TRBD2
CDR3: CASSPRLAGANYNEQFF
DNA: TGTGCCAGCAGCCCCAGACTAGCGGGGGCAAACTACAATGAGCAGTTCTTC

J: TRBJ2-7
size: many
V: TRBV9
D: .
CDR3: CASSDNSGEQYF
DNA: TGTGCCAGCAGCGACAACTCAGGCGAGCAGTACTTC

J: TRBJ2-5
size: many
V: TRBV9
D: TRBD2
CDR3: CASSVGTSLETQYF
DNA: TGTGCCAGCAGCGTGGGGACTAGCTTGGAGACCCAGTACTTC

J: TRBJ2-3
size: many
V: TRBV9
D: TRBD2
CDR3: CASSAREGSRLAGRTDTQYF
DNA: TGTGCCAGCAGCGCCCGGGAAGGCAGTCGACTAGCGGGACGCACAGATACGCAGTATTTT

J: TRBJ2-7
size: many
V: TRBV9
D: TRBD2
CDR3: CASNSGTSAYEQYF
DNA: TGTGCCAGCAACTCCGGGACTAGCGCCTACGAGCAGTACTTC

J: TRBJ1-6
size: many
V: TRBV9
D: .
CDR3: CASSADDYRNSPLHF
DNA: TGTGCCAGCAGCGCCGATGATTACAGGAATTCACCCCTCCACTTT

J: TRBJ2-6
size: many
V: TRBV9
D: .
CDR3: CASSPGANVLTF
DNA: TGTGCCAGCAGCCCAGGGGCCAACGTCCTGACTTTC

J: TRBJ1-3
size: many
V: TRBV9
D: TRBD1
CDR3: CASSTGTETVTIYF
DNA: TGTGCCAGCAGCACCGGGACAGAAACGGTCACCATATATTTT

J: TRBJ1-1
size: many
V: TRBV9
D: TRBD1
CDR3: CASSSQGQNTEAFF
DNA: TGTGCCAGCAGCTCACAGGGGCAGAACACTGAAGCTTTCTTT

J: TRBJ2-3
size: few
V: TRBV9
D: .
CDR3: CASSVAQQGGLIYF
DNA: TGTGCCAGCAGCGTAGCCCAGCAGGGGGGGCTAATTTATTTT

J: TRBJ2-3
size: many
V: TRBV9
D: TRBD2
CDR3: CASSVLAGRSTDTQYF
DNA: TGTGCCAGCAGCGTACTAGCGGGGAGAAGCACAGATACGCAGTATTTT

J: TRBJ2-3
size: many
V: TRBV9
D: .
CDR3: CASSGPRAGATTDTQYF
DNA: TGTGCCAGCAGTGGACCCCGGGCCGGGGCTACCACAGATACGCAGTATTTT

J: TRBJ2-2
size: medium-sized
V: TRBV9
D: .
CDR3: CASSVVSLTGELFF
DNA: TGTGCCAGCAGCGTAGTATCCCTTACCGGGGAGCTGTTTTTT

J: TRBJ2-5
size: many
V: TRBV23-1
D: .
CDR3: CASSQSSPDGETQYF
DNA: TGCGCCAGCAGTCAATCTAGCCCGGACGGAGAGACCCAGTACTTC

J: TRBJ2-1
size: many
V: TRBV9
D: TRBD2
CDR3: CASSFTSGGNEQFF
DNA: TGTGCCAGCAGCTTCACTAGCGGGGGGAATGAGCAGTTCTTC

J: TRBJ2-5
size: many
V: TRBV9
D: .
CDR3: CASSVAGGIETQYF
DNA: TGTGCCAGCAGCGTAGCCGGCGGCATAGAGACCCAGTACTTC

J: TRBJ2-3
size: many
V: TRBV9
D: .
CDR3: CASSVGGAGAADTQYF
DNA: TGTGCCAGCAGCGTAGGTGGGGCGGGGGCTGCAGATACGCAGTATTTT

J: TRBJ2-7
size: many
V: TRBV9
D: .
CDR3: CASSVAAASRYEQYF
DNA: TGTGCCAGCAGCGTAGCAGCAGCCTCTAGATACGAGCAGTACTTC

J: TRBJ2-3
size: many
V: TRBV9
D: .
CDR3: CASSAFTSPTWGTQYF
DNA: TGTGCCAGCAGCGCCTTCACGAGCCCCACTTGGGGAACGCAGTATTTT

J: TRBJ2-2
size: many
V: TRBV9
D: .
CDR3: CASSVSSAPGTGELFF
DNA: TGTGCCAGCAGCGTATCTTCCGCCCCCGGGACCGGGGAGCTGTTTTTT

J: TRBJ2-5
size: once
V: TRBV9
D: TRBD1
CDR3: CASSVQQGCAETQYF
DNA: TGTGCCAGCAGCGTGCAACAGGGGTGCGCAGAGACCCAGTACTTC

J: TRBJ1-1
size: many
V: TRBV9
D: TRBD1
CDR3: CASSVGDRGVAEAFF
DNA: TGTGCCAGCAGCGTAGGCGACAGGGGGGTAGCTGAAGCTTTCTTT

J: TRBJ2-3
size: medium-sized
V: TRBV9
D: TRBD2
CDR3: CASSVAPGGGAQDTQYF
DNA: TGTGCCAGCAGCGTAGCCCCCGGGGGGGGGGCCCAAGATACGCAGTATTTT

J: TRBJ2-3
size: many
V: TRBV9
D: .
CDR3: CASSLGADTQYF
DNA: TGTGCCAGCAGCCTCGGAGCAGATACGCAGTATTTT

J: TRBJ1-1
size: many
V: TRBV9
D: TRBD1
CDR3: CASSESDRVTTEAFF
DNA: TGTGCCAGCAGCGAGAGTGACAGGGTGACCACTGAAGCTTTCTTT

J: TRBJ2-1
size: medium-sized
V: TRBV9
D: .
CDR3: CASSGDRAAEQPPFF
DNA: TGTGCCAGCAGCGGGGACCGAGCCGCGGAACAGCCTCCGTTCTTC

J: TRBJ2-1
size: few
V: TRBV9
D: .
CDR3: CASSVVIGGASEQFF
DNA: TGTGCCAGCAGCGTAGTGATTGGGGGGGCAAGTGAGCAGTTCTTC

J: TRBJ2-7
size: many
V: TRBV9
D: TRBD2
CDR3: CASSPRLAGPYEQYF
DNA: TGTGCCAGCAGCCCCCGACTAGCGGGGCCCTACGAGCAGTACTTC

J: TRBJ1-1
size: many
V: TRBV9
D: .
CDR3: CASSLVDPGLKNTEAFF
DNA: TGTGCCAGCAGCTTAGTGGACCCGGGCCTTAAGAACACTGAAGCTTTCTTT

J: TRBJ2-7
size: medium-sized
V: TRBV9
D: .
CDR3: CASSVSDLGEQYF
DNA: TGTGCCAGCAGCGTTTCGGATCTAGGCGAGCAGTACTTC

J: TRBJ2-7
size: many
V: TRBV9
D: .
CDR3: CASSVASVGGPYEQYF
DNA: TGTGCCAGCAGCGTAGCTAGTGTCGGGGGCCCCTACGAGCAGTACTTC

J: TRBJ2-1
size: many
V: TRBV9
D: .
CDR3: CASSAPGRTEFF
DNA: TGTGCCAGCAGCGCACCGGGCCGAACGGAGTTCTTC

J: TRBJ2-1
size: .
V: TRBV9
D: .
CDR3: CASSVGGALSYNEQFF
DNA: TGTGCCAGCAGCGTAGGAGGCGCCCTCTCCTACAATGAGCAGTTCTTC

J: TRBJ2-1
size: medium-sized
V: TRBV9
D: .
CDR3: CASSPHQGGYNEQFF
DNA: TGTGCCAGCAGCCCCCACCAGGGCGGCTACAATGAGCAGTTCTTC

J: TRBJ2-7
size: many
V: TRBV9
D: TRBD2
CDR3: CASSALAGVGEQYF
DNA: TGTGCCAGCAGCGCCCTAGCGGGGGTCGGAGAGCAGTACTTC

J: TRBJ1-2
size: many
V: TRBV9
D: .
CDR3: CASSAPGRDGYTF
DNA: TGTGCCAGCAGCGCGCCCGGGAGGGATGGCTACACCTTC

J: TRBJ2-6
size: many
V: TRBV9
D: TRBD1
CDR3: CASSDRGVSGANVLTF
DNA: TGTGCCAGCAGCGACAGGGGGGTCTCTGGGGCCAACGTCCTGACTTTC

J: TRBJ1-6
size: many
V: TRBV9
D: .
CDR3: CASSVAQSSYNSPLHF
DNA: TGTGCCAGCAGCGTAGCACAGAGCTCCTATAATTCACCCCTCCACTTT

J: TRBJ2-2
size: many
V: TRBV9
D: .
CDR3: CASSVVANTGELFF
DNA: TGTGCCAGCAGCGTAGTTGCGAACACCGGGGAGCTGTTTTTT

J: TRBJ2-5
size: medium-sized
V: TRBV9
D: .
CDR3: CASSVDSQETQYF
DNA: TGTGCCAGCAGCGTAGACAGCCAAGAGACCCAGTACTTC

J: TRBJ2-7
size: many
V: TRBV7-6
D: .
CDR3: CASSLKGYSYEQYF
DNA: TGTGCCAGCAGCTTGAAGGGTTACTCCTACGAGCAGTACTTC

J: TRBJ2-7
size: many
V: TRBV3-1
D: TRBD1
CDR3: CASSLGLGGAVNEQYF
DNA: TGTGCCAGCAGCCTAGGTTTAGGGGGCGCGGTGAACGAGCAGTACTTC

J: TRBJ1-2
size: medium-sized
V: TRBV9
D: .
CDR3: CASSAQQGRYTF
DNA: TGTGCCAGCAGCGCCCAGCAGGGGCGCTACACCTTC